These 25 T cell receptor beta chains came from one sample sequenced in a study of T cell repertoires in cytomegalovirus infection. No antigens are known for them. TCRdb re-analysed the reads in MiXCR, keeping a single row per CDR3 protein. Here the sample spans 640,000 or so distinct CDR3 sequences, roughly 33% being singletons. This specimen consisted of cultured PBMCs, obtained from culture after CMV antigen stimulation. The receptors originated from a human donor in good health (CMV status not recorded). Some clones in this sample may be carry-over from other donors' samples.

In this sample, this clonotype turned up a few times. The chain links TRBV7-2 to TRBJ2-7, with 7 positions matching TRBD2. V lost 3 bases and J lost 4; bases outside the gene matches: 9. The CDR3 covers 15 residues. CDR1 is SGHTA and CDR2 is FQGNSA in the germline V gene. CDR3 nucleotides: TGTGCCAGCAGCTTGGTGGGGGGGGTTCAATACGAGCAGTACTTC. Its protein product is CASSLVGGVQYEQYF.

CDR3 protein: CASSVVGANTEAFF. The DNA for the CDR3 is TGTGCCAGCAGCGTAGTAGGGGCGAACACTGAAGCTTTCTTT. V is TRBV9 and J is TRBJ1-1; D may be TRBD1 (5 bases). Per germline, CDR1 SGDLS and CDR2 YYNGEE. This CDR3 has 14 residues. The V end lost 0 bases, the J end lost 1 base, and 7 bases lay between the germline ends.

This clonotype was picked up a small number of times. This chain uses TRBV7-9 with TRBJ2-7, with D maybe TRBD2 (6 bases). This CDR3 is built from 14 residues. Germline loops: CDR1 SEHNR, CDR2 FQNEAQ (reference sequence). The germline V and J ends were trimmed by 5 bases and 0 bases, with 11 bases remaining between them. This chain's CDR3 is CASSATSPSYEQYF. The CDR3 bases are TGTGCCAGCAGCGCGACTAGTCCCTCCTACGAGCAGTACTTC.

The V call is TRBV20-1, the J call TRBJ1-4; 7 bases are shared with TRBD1. The CDR3 is made up of 15 amino acids. Germline lookup yields CDR1 DFQATT and CDR2 SNEGSKA (reference sequence). J lost 6 bases, V lost 4 bases, and 11 bases had no gene match. The CDR3 DNA sequence: TGCAGTGCTAACCCCTCGACAGGGCGCCATGAAAAACTGTTTTTT. This gives the protein CSANPSTGRHEKLFF.

Here the CDR3 DNA reads TGTGCCAGCAGCTTCATCAGACTTTCAGATACGCAGTATTTT. It is translated as CASSFIRLSDTQYF. V is TRBV7-2 and J is TRBJ2-3; no firm D call. Between the trimmed V and J ends, which lost 3 bases and 4 bases, there was a span of 11 bases. This CDR3 spans 14 amino acids. From germline, CDR1 is SGHTA and CDR2 FQGNSA.

This sequence joins TRBV11-2 and TRBJ2-5; perhaps D is TRBD1 or TRBD2 (6 bases each). Germline V gene lookup returns CDR1 SGHAT and CDR2 FQNNGV. CDR3 size: 18 residues. V was trimmed by 1 base and J by 3 bases, leaving 21 bases between them. The CDR3 DNA reads as TGTGCCAGCAGCTTAGGGCGGGACATAAAGGTTGGAGAAGAGACCCAGTACTTC. It is translated as CASSLGRDIKVGEETQYF.

In this sample, this clonotype turned up many times. The chain links TRBV7-9 to TRBJ1-4; 8 nucleotides match TRBD1. Per germline, CDR1 SEHNR and CDR2 FQNEAQ (reference sequence). V lost 5 bases, J lost 5 bases, and 4 bases stayed unmatched. This CDR3 comprises 14 residues. In DNA, the CDR3 is TGTGCCAGCAGCAGGACAGGGCAAAATGAAAAACTGTTTTTT. Encoded protein: CASSRTGQNEKLFF.

This clonotype occurred a few times. The chain employs TRBV27 and TRBJ2-2; 13 positions match TRBD2. Looked up from germline, CDR1 is MNHEY and CDR2 is SMNVEV (reference sequence). This CDR3 is built from 15 residues. The J segment lost 5 bases and the V segment lost 7 bases, leaving 4 bases of the junction unmatched. CDR3 bases: TGTGCCAGCAAACTAGCGGGAGGGGGGACCGGGGAGCTGTTTTTT. This translates into CASKLAGGGTGELFF.

The CDR3 reads CASSPTPGLAGPYNEQFF. The CDR3 region has the DNA TGCGCCAGCAGCCCGACCCCCGGGTTAGCGGGTCCATACAATGAGCAGTTCTTC. The V call is TRBV4-1, the J call TRBJ2-1, with TRBD2 matching 7 bases. Trimming at V came to 4 bases and at J to 4 bases, leaving 16 bases not matched to a gene. The CDR3 is made up of 18 amino acids. CDR1 and CDR2 from the germline V gene are MGHRA and YSYEKL.

The chain has TRBV5-4 and TRBJ2-1; possible D gene TRBD1, 7 bases. Germline V gene sequence: CDR1 SGHNT, CDR2 YYREEE (reference sequence). The CDR3 totals 16 residues. Trimming removed 4 bases from V and 0 bases from J, with 14 bases in between. The CDR3 spells CASSVPQGGSYNEQFF. CDR3 bases: TGTGCCAGCAGCGTTCCGCAGGGGGGCTCCTACAATGAGCAGTTCTTC.

The chain uses TRBV29-1 and TRBJ1-2; D may be TRBD1 (6 bases). Germline V gene data show CDR1 as SQVTM and CDR2 as ANQGSEA. The ends were cut back, 1 base at V and 2 bases at J, with 8 bases in the middle. This CDR3 comprises 13 residues. The CDR3 DNA follows: TGCAGCGTTGAAGGGGGGCCAAACTATGGCTACACCTTC. Amino acid sequence: CSVEGGPNYGYTF.

The chain carries TRBV4-1 and TRBJ2-7; 10 bases match TRBD2. This CDR3 spans 15 amino acids. Germline CDR1 and CDR2: MGHRA and YSYEKL. Germline trimming cut 6 bases from V and 0 bases from J; bases unmatched to any gene: 5. CDR3 sequence reads: CASSLRLAGSYEQYF. CDR3 nucleotide sequence: TGCGCCAGCAGTCTAAGACTAGCGGGCTCCTACGAGCAGTACTTC.

This clonotype was observed a handful of times. In DNA form, the CDR3 reads TGCGCCAGCAGCCAAGTTAGACTTCGGGGTGGAGATACGCAGTATTTT. It specifies CASSQVRLRGGDTQYF. This chain uses TRBV4-1 with TRBJ2-3; D possibly corresponds to TRBD2 (5 bases). V dropped 1 base and J dropped 5 bases, with 16 bases sitting between them. Germline lookup yields CDR1 MGHRA and CDR2 YSYEKL. There are 16 residues in the CDR3.

CDR3 nucleotides: TGCGCCAGCAGCGCTCCAGCGGGGGAGCAGTTCTTC. Translating it yields CASSAPAGEQFF. This chain connects TRBV5-1 to TRBJ2-1, with 7 bases aligning to TRBD2. CDR1 and CDR2 (germline): SGHRS, YFSETQ. The J segment lost 10 bases and the V segment lost 4 bases, leaving 5 bases of the junction unmatched. The CDR3 runs 12 residues.

This clonotype was found many times. CDR3 sequence (DNA): TGTGCCAGCAGCTTAGAGCGCTGGGCTAACGAGCAGTACTTC. Amino acids: CASSLERWANEQYF. The rearrangement links TRBV7-2 to TRBJ2-7; no definite D call. Trimming removed 1 base at V and 5 bases at J, with 12 bases between. The germline V gene encodes CDR1 SGHTA and CDR2 FQGNSA. The CDR3 runs to 14 residues.

This clonotype was seen just once. This CDR3 reads CATSRGSNYGYTF. In DNA, the CDR3 is TGTGCCACCAGCAGAGGGTCTAACTATGGCTACACCTTC. The chain carries TRBV15 and TRBJ1-2; D unresolved. In germline, CDR1 is LNHNV, CDR2 YYDKDF (reference sequence). Trimming left V 1 base short and J 0 bases short, with 3 bases between. The CDR3 runs to 13 residues.

As regards this clonotype: A read error may be the cause here, since a much bigger clone is one base away. CDR3: CASSPTVIRNAEAFF. CDR3 DNA sequence: TGTGCCAGCAGCCCGACAGTAATAAGGAACGCTGAAGCTTTCTTT. V usage is TRBV7-8 and J usage is TRBJ1-1; tentatively, D is TRBD1 (5 bases). From germline, CDR1 is SGHVS and CDR2 FQNEAQ. The CDR3 spans 15 residues.

This sequence joins TRBV20-1 and TRBJ1-1, with D maybe TRBD1 (6 bases). V shed 8 bases and J shed 2 bases, with 15 bases lying between them. CDR1 is DFQATT, CDR2 SNEGSKA, per germline (reference sequence). The CDR3 runs 13 residues. The CDR3 nucleotides are TGCAGTTCCCACAGGGTCAGTAACACTGAAGCTTTCTTT. Translation gives CSSHRVSNTEAFF.

The V gene is TRBV4-1, the J gene TRBJ1-1, with D possibly matching TRBD1 (5 bases). This CDR3 region has 13 residues. Germline V CDR1 and CDR2: MGHRA, YSYEKL. Trimming left V 0 bases short and J 10 bases short, with 12 bases between. CDR3 nucleotide sequence: TGCGCCAGCAGCCAAGATTTTGGGGGACGAGCTTTCTTT. It encodes CASSQDFGGRAFF.

The J gene is TRBJ1-5, the V gene TRBV20-1; 8 bases are shared with TRBD1. J gave up 3 bases and V 1 base, and 2 bases lay outside the gene matches. Germline CDR1 is DFQATT and CDR2 is SNEGSKA (reference sequence). CDR3 size: 14 residues. The CDR3 spells CSARVGQDNQPQHF. The CDR3 DNA reads as TGCAGTGCTAGAGTGGGACAGGACAATCAGCCCCAGCATTTT.

This clonotype was picked up one time. The genes are TRBV20-1 and TRBJ2-5; 9 bases line up with TRBD2. This CDR3 region has 14 residues. V gave up 2 bases and J gave up 4 bases; unmatched junction bases: 5. CDR1 is DFQATT and CDR2 is SNEGSKA in the germline V gene (reference sequence). The CDR3 nucleotides are TGCAGTGCTAGATTAGCGGGGGCAGGAGAGACCCAGTACTTC. Protein product: CSARLAGAGETQYF.

This clonotype was picked up one time. The V gene is TRBV7-2, the J gene TRBJ2-7, with 15 bases lining up with TRBD2. Per germline, CDR1 SGHTA and CDR2 FQGNSA. Germline trimming cut 4 bases from V and 3 bases from J; bases unmatched to any gene: 13. This CDR3 region has 19 residues. The CDR3 DNA reads as TGTGCCAGCAGCTCCCATTCTGGACTAGCGGGGGGGCTTGGCTACGAGCAGTACTTC. Its translation: CASSSHSGLAGGLGYEQYF. Full variable domain (remainder filled in from reference TRBV7-2 and TRBJ2-7): GAGVSQSPSNKVTEKGKDVELRCDPISGHTALYWYRQSLGQGLEFLIYFQGNSAPDKSGLPSDRFSAERTGGSVSTLTIQRTQQEDSAVYLCASSSHSGLAGGLGYEQYFGPGTRLTVT.

This clonotype has ten or more counts. The genes are TRBV14 and TRBJ2-1; the match to TRBD2 covers 8 bases. The CDR3 runs 15 residues. Unmatched junction bases numbered 7, after V lost 4 bases and J lost 5 bases. Germline loops: CDR1 SGHDN, CDR2 FVKESK. The CDR3 nucleotides read TGTGCCAGCAGCCCCACCCAGACTAGCGACAATGAGCAGTTCTTC. The encoded protein is CASSPTQTSDNEQFF.

The V call is TRBV7-2, the J call TRBJ2-7; D gene uncertain. There are 15 residues in the CDR3. The germline gives CDR1 SGHTA, CDR2 FQGNSA. V gave up 5 bases and J gave up 5 bases, with 19 bases separating them. This chain's CDR3 is CASSRRSEKIHEQYF. CDR3 DNA: TGTGCCAGCAGCCGAAGGTCAGAGAAGATCCACGAGCAGTACTTC.

This chain joins TRBV12-3 or TRBV12-4 and TRBJ2-5; D perhaps matches TRBD2 (6 bases). The CDR3 is made up of 13 amino acids. Trimming took 7 bases from V and 5 from J, leaving 14 bases between them. CDR3 in DNA: TGTGCCAGCACCCCTCGGGGGTCGGAGACCCAGTACTTC. The encoded protein is CASTPRGSETQYF.